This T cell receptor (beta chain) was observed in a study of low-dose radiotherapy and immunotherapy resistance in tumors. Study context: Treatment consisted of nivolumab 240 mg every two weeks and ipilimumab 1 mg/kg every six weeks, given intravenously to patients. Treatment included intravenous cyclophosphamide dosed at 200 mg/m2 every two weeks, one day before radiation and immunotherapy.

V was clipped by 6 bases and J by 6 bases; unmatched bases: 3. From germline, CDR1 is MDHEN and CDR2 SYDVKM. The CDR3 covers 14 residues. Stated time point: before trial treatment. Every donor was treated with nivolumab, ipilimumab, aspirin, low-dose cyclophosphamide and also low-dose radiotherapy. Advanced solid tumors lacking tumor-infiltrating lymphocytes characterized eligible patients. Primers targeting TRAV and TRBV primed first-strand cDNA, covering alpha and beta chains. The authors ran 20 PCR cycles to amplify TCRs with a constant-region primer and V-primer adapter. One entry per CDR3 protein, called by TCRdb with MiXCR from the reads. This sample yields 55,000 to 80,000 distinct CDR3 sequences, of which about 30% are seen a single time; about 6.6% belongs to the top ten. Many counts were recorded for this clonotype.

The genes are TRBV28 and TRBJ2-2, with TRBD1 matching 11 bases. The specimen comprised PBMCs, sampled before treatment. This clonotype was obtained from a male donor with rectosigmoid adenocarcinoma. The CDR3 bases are TGTGCCAGCAGGACGGGACAGGGGGCCGGGGAGCTGTTTTTT. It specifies CASRTGQGAGELFF.